This T cell receptor beta chain emerged from a study of Graves' ophthalmopathy and Graves' hyperthyroidism. Study background: Peripheral blood samples were taken at initial diagnosis, before any treatment.

The authors amplified TCR beta CDR3 regions from RNA transcripts. The workflow started with a first-round RT-PCR run with HTBI primers and then moved on to a second-round multiplex PCR. TCRdb re-called the multiplex PCR reads through MiXCR, storing one row per CDR3 protein. The sample lists around 470,000 distinct CDR3 sequences; around an eighth were seen once. CDR3 size: 12 residues. The V gene lost 1 base and the J gene lost 10 bases, with 10 bases spanning the gap. This clonotype was found many times. It was on clinical symptoms, serum thyroxine, TRAb, thyroid ultrasound and orbital computed tomography that diagnosis relied.

The receptor was derived from a woman aged 25 to 39 with Graves' ophthalmopathy. The chain has TRBV12-3 or TRBV12-4 and TRBJ1-1; tentative D call: TRBD1 (5 bases). Input material: blood. CDR3 amino acids: CASSLEWGLAFF. CDR3 nucleotide sequence: TGTGCCAGCAGTTTAGAATGGGGGTTAGCTTTCTTT.